This entry describes one TCR beta chain. Its binding antigen is unknown. No qualities accompany the bases; no much larger clone lies one base away. The sample comes from a study of control samples from healthy donors and cancer patients (dated by TCRdb to 2018 to 2020). The library was produced with the immunoSEQ multiplex PCR assay. The table comes from immuneACCESS by way of TCRdb, which keeps in-frame sequences with V and J called. Part of the clones is missing from these tables; in studies checked, under half for an unresolved V gene and the rest for unknown reasons. This sample has roughly 450,000 clones in its table, and over 75% of those were observed once. 5.5% to 7.5% of the sample goes to the ten largest clones. From V the trimming removes 3 bases and from J it removes 6 bases, while the gene matches leave 2 bases of the junction unaccounted for. The CDR1 and CDR2 encoded by the germline V gene are SGHNT and YENEEA. The CDR3 sequence holds 13 residues, the cysteine and phenylalanine included. Kept here is only the CDR3 DNA, which spans 39 bases and is read in frame from base 1.

This receptor was obtained from a man in his forties or fifties with head and neck cancer. This chain joins TRBV11-3 to TRBJ2-7; 10 nucleotides in the junction match TRBD1. Sequencing was performed on PBMCs. CDR3 region: CASSLGTGAEQYF. In nucleotide form, the sequence is TGTGCCAGCAGCTTGGGGACAGGGGCCGAGCAGTACTTC.